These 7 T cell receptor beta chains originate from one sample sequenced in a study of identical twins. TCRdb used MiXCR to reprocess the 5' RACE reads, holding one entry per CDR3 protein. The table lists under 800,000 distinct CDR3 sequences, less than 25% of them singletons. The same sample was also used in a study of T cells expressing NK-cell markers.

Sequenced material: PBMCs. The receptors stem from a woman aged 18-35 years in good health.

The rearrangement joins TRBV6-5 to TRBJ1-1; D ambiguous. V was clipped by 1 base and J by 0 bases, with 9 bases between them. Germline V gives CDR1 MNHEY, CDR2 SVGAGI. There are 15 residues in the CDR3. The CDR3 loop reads CASSYYRSMNTEAFF. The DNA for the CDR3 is TGTGCCAGCAGTTACTATCGATCCATGAACACTGAAGCTTTCTTT.

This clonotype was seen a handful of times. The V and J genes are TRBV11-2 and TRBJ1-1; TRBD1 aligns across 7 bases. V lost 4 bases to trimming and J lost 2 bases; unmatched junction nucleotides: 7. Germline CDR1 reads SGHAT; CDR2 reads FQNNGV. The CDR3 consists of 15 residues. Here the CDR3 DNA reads TGTGCCAGCAGCTCTTGGGGACAGACAAACACTGAAGCTTTCTTT. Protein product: CASSSWGQTNTEAFF.

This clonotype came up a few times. In DNA, the CDR3 is TGCAGCGTTGAAAAGGACCACCCGCGGGAGCAGTACTTC. It specifies CSVEKDHPREQYF. V gene TRBV29-1 combines with J gene TRBJ2-7; D not resolved. This CDR3 has 13 residues. In germline, CDR1 is SQVTM, CDR2 ANQGSEA. Trimming pared 2 bases from V and 7 bases from J, leaving 15 bases between.

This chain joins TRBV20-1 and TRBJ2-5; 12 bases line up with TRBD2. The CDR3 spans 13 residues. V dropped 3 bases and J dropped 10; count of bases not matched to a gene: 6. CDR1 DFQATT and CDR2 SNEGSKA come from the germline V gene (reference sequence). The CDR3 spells CSASPTSGRSQYF. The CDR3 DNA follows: TGCAGTGCTAGTCCCACTAGCGGGAGGAGCCAGTACTTC.

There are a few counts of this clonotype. CDR3 sequence reads: CASSFGQPNSYEQYF. The CDR3 coding sequence is TGTGCCAGCAGTTTTGGTCAGCCAAACTCCTACGAGCAGTACTTC. The chain employs TRBV12-3 or TRBV12-4 and TRBJ2-7; D not certain. This CDR3 has 15 residues. V was clipped by 3 bases and J by 0 bases, with 12 bases between them.

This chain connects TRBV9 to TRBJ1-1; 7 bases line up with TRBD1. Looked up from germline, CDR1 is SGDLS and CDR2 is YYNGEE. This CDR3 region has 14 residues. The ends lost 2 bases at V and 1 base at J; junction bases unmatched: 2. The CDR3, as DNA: TGTGCCAGCAGCGTGGGACAGCAGAACACTGAAGCTTTCTTT. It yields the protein CASSVGQQNTEAFF.

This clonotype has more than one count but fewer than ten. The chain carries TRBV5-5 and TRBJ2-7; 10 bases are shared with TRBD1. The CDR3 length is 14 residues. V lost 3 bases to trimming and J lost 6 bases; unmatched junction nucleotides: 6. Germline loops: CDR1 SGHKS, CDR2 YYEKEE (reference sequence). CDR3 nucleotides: TGTGCCAGCAGCTCCGGGACAGGGGCAGGCGAGCAGTACTTC. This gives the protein CASSSGTGAGEQYF.